Listed below are T cell receptor beta chains from one sample, sequenced in a study of OX40 agonist ivuxolimab in advanced cancers. Sequencing was performed with immunoSEQ multiplex PCR; in TCRdb, only in-frame clones are kept and a portion is missing. The table lists about 77,000 clones, roughly 87% of them singletons. The sample in question was CD4+ or CD8+ T cells sorted from blood, obtained in a trial of the OX40 agonist ivuxolimab. The receptor set was obtained from an adult with an advanced solid tumor such as melanoma, head and neck, liver or kidney cancer. CDR3s include the opening cysteine and the closing phenylalanine or tryptophan. The D gene is left open where the match is weak. A row's size may be missing; if present it is once, few, many or a size class.

CDR3: CASRWDRLTGELFF; DNA: TGTGCCAGCAGGTGGGACAGGCTCACCGGGGAGCTGTTTTTT; J: TRBJ2-2; D: TRBD1; V: TRBV6-1; size: NA
CDR3: CASRGGLRTDSSYGYTF; DNA: TGTGCCAGTCGCGGGGGTTTGAGGACGGACTCATCCTATGGCTACACCTTC; J: TRBJ1-2; D: NA; V: TRBV19; size: NA
CDR3: CASSQTGGGEKLFF; DNA: TGTGCCAGCAGCCAGACAGGGGGGGGTGAAAAACTGTTTTTT; J: TRBJ1-4; D: TRBD1; V: TRBV7-9; size: NA
CDR3: CASSEVTGPYNEQFF; DNA: TGTGCCAGCAGTGAGGTGACAGGGCCCTACAATGAGCAGTTCTTC; J: TRBJ2-1; D: TRBD1; V: TRBV6-4; size: few
CDR3: CASSLGQGLEKLFF; DNA: TGTGCCAGCAGTTTGGGGCAGGGGTTAGAAAAACTGTTTTTT; J: TRBJ1-4; D: NA; V: TRBV6-6; size: NA
CDR3: CASSEAAGQHYGYTF; DNA: TGTGCCAGCAGTGAAGCAGCCGGACAGCATTATGGCTACACCTTC; J: TRBJ1-2; D: NA; V: TRBV2; size: NA
CDR3: CASSPPNPGQGGNEQFF; DNA: TGTGCCAGCTCACCACCTAATCCCGGACAGGGAGGCAATGAGCAGTTCTTC; J: TRBJ2-1; D: TRBD1; V: TRBV18; size: NA
CDR3: CASSLGVSDGYNSPLHF; DNA: TGTGCCAGCAGCTTAGGGGTTTCTGACGGTTATAATTCACCCCTCCACTTT; J: TRBJ1-6; D: NA; V: TRBV7-2; size: NA
CDR3: CASSQPDREGGQLFF; DNA: TGCGCCAGCAGCCAACCTGACAGGGAAGGGGGGCAACTGTTTTTT; J: TRBJ1-4; D: TRBD1; V: TRBV4-1; size: few
CDR3: CASSPERSLTYEQYF; DNA: TGTGCCAGCTCACCGGAGCGGAGTCTCACCTACGAGCAGTACTTC; J: TRBJ2-7; D: NA; V: TRBV18; size: NA
CDR3: CASTPGGLTGELFF; DNA: TGCGCCAGCACCCCGGGGGGCTTGACCGGGGAGCTGTTTTTT; J: TRBJ2-2; D: NA; V: TRBV5-1; size: NA
CDR3: CASSGSGTPYEQYF; DNA: TGTGCCAGCAGCGGATCCGGGACACCCTACGAGCAGTACTTC; J: TRBJ2-7; D: NA; V: TRBV7-3; size: NA
CDR3: CASSPLGNTEAFF; DNA: TGTGCCAGCTCACCACTGGGGAACACTGAAGCTTTCTTT; J: TRBJ1-1; D: NA; V: TRBV18; size: once
CDR3: CASSGGPFSRAFF; DNA: TGTGCCAGCAGCGGGGGCCCTTTTTCGCGAGCTTTCTTT; J: TRBJ1-1; D: NA; V: TRBV5-4; size: NA
CDR3: CASKAGGKDFF; DNA: TGTGCCAGCAAGGCGGGAGGGAAGGATTTCTTT; J: TRBJ1-1; D: NA; V: TRBV6-5; size: NA
CDR3: CASSLVGDRQETQYF; DNA: TGTGCCAGCAGCTTAGTTGGAGACAGGCAAGAGACCCAGTACTTC; J: TRBJ2-5; D: NA; V: TRBV11-3; size: NA
CDR3: CASSPGGAGNTIYF; DNA: TGTGCCAGCAGCCCCGGGGGGGCTGGAAACACCATATATTTT; J: TRBJ1-3; D: NA; V: TRBV28; size: NA
CDR3: CASSSQGNTEAFF; DNA: TGTGCCAGCAGCTCACAGGGGAACACTGAAGCTTTCTTT; J: TRBJ1-1; D: NA; V: TRBV7-2; size: once
CDR3: CASSQGLLSGNTIYF; DNA: TGTGCCAGCAGTCAGGGGCTACTCTCTGGAAACACCATATATTTT; J: TRBJ1-3; D: NA; V: TRBV27; size: NA
CDR3: CASSLVSEETQYF; DNA: TGTGCCAGCAGCTTGGTTAGCGAGGAGACCCAGTACTTC; J: TRBJ2-5; D: NA; V: TRBV5-6; size: NA
CDR3: CASSLNRSPDTQYF; DNA: TGTGCCAGCAGCTTAAACCGATCACCAGATACGCAGTATTTT; J: TRBJ2-3; D: NA; V: TRBV7-2; size: NA
CDR3: CASTLGPTYEQYF; DNA: TGTGCCAGCACTTTAGGACCTACCTACGAGCAGTACTTC; J: TRBJ2-7; D: NA; V: TRBV6-1; size: NA
CDR3: CASRSRRTEAFF; DNA: TGTGCCAGTAGGTCCCGAAGAACTGAAGCTTTCTTT; J: TRBJ1-1; D: NA; V: TRBV19; size: NA
CDR3: CASSSPPGQGYEQYF; DNA: TGTGCCAGCAGCTCACCTCCCGGACAGGGGTACGAGCAGTACTTC; J: TRBJ2-7; D: TRBD1; V: TRBV7-2; size: NA
CDR3: CASSSQGSHQGTQYF; DNA: TGTGCCAGCAGCTCACAGGGGTCCCATCAGGGTACGCAGTATTTT; J: TRBJ2-3; D: TRBD1; V: TRBV11-2; size: NA
CDR3: CASTLTGNTGELFF; DNA: TGTGCCAGCACACTCACAGGGAACACCGGGGAGCTGTTTTTT; J: TRBJ2-2; D: NA; V: TRBV2; size: NA
CDR3: CASSLLGGTGTHYTF; DNA: TGTGCCAGCAGCTTATTAGGTGGGACAGGGACACACTACACCTTC; J: TRBJ1-2; D: TRBD1; V: TRBV7-9; size: NA
CDR3: CAISEGGRGTDTQYF; DNA: TGTGCCATCAGCGAGGGCGGGAGGGGCACAGATACGCAGTATTTT; J: TRBJ2-3; D: TRBD2; V: TRBV10-3; size: NA
CDR3: CASNSAGTDTQYF; DNA: TGTGCCAGCAACTCGGCGGGAACAGATACGCAGTATTTT; J: TRBJ2-3; D: NA; V: TRBV7-9; size: NA
CDR3: CASSYSGKTGNTIYF; DNA: TGTGCCAGCAGTTACTCCGGGAAAACTGGAAACACCATATATTTT; J: TRBJ1-3; D: NA; V: TRBV6-6; size: NA
CDR3: CASSSGSTDTQYF; DNA: TGTGCCAGCAGCAGTGGAAGCACAGATACGCAGTATTTT; J: TRBJ2-3; D: NA; V: TRBV28; size: NA
CDR3: CASSYLYSYTF; DNA: TGTGCCAGCAGTTACCTATACAGCTACACCTTC; J: TRBJ1-2; D: NA; V: TRBV6-5; size: NA
CDR3: CASSQDGNGPTYQETQYF; DNA: TGTGCCAGCAGCCAAGATGGTAACGGGCCGACGTACCAAGAGACCCAGTACTTC; J: TRBJ2-5; D: NA; V: TRBV14; size: NA
CDR3: CASAPTTMMDTQYF; DNA: TGTGCCAGCGCCCCGACCACCATGATGGATACGCAGTATTTT; J: TRBJ2-3; D: NA; V: TRBV6-6; size: once
CDR3: CASRRWGENTGELFF; DNA: TGTGCCAGCAGACGGTGGGGGGAGAACACCGGGGAGCTGTTTTTT; J: TRBJ2-2; D: NA; V: TRBV27; size: few
CDR3: CASSEAGVTQYF; DNA: TGTGCCAGTAGTGAGGCGGGAGTCACGCAGTATTTT; J: TRBJ2-3; D: TRBD2; V: TRBV19; size: NA
CDR3: CASSVTSGRGNEQFF; DNA: TGTGCCAGTAGTGTGACTAGCGGGAGAGGCAATGAGCAGTTCTTC; J: TRBJ2-1; D: TRBD2; V: TRBV19; size: NA
CDR3: CASSLGLNYEQYF; DNA: TGTGCCAGCAGTTTGGGACTGAACTACGAGCAGTACTTC; J: TRBJ2-7; D: NA; V: TRBV6-5; size: NA
CDR3: CASSEGWTYGYTF; DNA: TGTGCCAGCAGTGAAGGGTGGACCTATGGCTACACCTTC; J: TRBJ1-2; D: NA; V: TRBV6-1; size: NA
CDR3: CASSPDAGGNTGELFF; DNA: TGTGCCAGCTCACCAGACGCGGGGGGGAACACCGGGGAGCTGTTTTTT; J: TRBJ2-2; D: TRBD2; V: TRBV18; size: NA
CDR3: CASRVGGPQETQYF; DNA: TGTGCCAGCAGGGTCGGCGGGCCCCAGGAGACCCAGTACTTC; J: TRBJ2-5; D: NA; V: TRBV7-9; size: NA
CDR3: CASSENLGRRLVSRSSYNEQFF; DNA: TGTGCCAGCAGTGAAAATTTGGGACGTCGTCTCGTGAGCAGGAGCTCCTACAATGAGCAGTTCTTC; J: TRBJ2-1; D: NA; V: TRBV6-1; size: NA
CDR3: CASSMGPVGTGYHTGELFF; DNA: TGTGCCAGTAGTATGGGCCCCGTAGGGACAGGGTATCACACCGGGGAGCTGTTTTTT; J: TRBJ2-2; D: TRBD1; V: TRBV19; size: NA
CDR3: CASSRASGRDTQYF; DNA: TGTGCCAGTAGTAGGGCTAGCGGGAGGGATACGCAGTATTTT; J: TRBJ2-3; D: TRBD2; V: TRBV19; size: NA
CDR3: CASSTRLAGNTDTQYF; DNA: TGTGCCAGCAGCACCCGGCTAGCGGGAAACACAGATACGCAGTATTTT; J: TRBJ2-3; D: TRBD2; V: TRBV5-4; size: once
CDR3: CASSGAGATDTQYF; DNA: TGTGCCAGCAGTGGGGCGGGAGCCACAGATACGCAGTATTTT; J: TRBJ2-3; D: TRBD2; V: TRBV2; size: once
CDR3: CASSPTGMRNTIYF; DNA: TGCGCCAGCAGTCCCACGGGGATGCGGAACACCATATATTTT; J: TRBJ1-3; D: NA; V: TRBV10-2; size: NA